Listed here are 3 T cell receptor beta chains from one sample, sequenced in a study of post-analysis software for immune sequencing data. General study results and limits: There were five or six TRBV segments more frequent in patients than controls, and TRBV5-6, TRBV5-1 and TRBV20-1 were among them.

No antigen has been identified for these receptors. Unique molecular identifiers were carried by the TCR beta cDNA libraries. TCRdb analysed the PCR reads with MiXCR anew, one entry per CDR3 protein. This sample has about 560,000 distinct CDR3 sequences; 40% to 50% occur once, and the top ten carry approximately 1.7%. The sequencing sample was made of blood. These receptors came from a girl aged 5-17 years with multiple sclerosis.

The gene calls are TRBV20-1 and TRBJ2-1, with no clear D. The CDR3 spans 16 residues. The V end was cut by 1 base, the J end by 0 bases, with 13 bases between. CDR1 is DFQATT and CDR2 is SNEGSKA in the germline V gene (reference sequence). This chain's CDR3 is CSARARLVSSYNEQFF. DNA for the CDR3: TGCAGTGCTAGAGCCCGGCTGGTGAGCTCCTACAATGAGCAGTTCTTC.

The V and J genes are TRBV19 and TRBJ2-5; possible D gene TRBD1, 6 bases. The CDR3 loop spans 12 amino acids. The germline V gene has CDR1 LNHDA and CDR2 SQIVND (reference sequence). Trimming left V 9 bases short and J 3 bases short, with 11 bases between. The CDR3 sequence is CARQGHKETQYF. Written as DNA, the CDR3 is TGTGCCAGACAGGGACACAAAGAGACCCAGTACTTC. The whole variable domain, filled in from reference TRBV19 and TRBJ2-5, reads DGGITQSPKYLFRKEGQNVTLSCEQNLNHDAMYWYRQDPGQGLRLIYYSQIVNDFQKGDIAEGYSVSREKKESFPLTVTSAQKNPTAFYLCARQGHKETQYFGPGTRLLVL.

The chain combines TRBV5-1 with TRBJ2-5, with 10 bases fitting TRBD1. The germline V gene encodes CDR1 SGHRS and CDR2 YFSETQ. The CDR3 consists of 16 residues. Trimming took 8 bases from V and 11 from J; bases not matched to a gene: 21. In DNA form, the CDR3 reads TGCGCCAGTTTCCAATCTTCCGGGACAGGGGCACATGAGCAGTACTTC. Translating gives CASFQSSGTGAHEQYF.